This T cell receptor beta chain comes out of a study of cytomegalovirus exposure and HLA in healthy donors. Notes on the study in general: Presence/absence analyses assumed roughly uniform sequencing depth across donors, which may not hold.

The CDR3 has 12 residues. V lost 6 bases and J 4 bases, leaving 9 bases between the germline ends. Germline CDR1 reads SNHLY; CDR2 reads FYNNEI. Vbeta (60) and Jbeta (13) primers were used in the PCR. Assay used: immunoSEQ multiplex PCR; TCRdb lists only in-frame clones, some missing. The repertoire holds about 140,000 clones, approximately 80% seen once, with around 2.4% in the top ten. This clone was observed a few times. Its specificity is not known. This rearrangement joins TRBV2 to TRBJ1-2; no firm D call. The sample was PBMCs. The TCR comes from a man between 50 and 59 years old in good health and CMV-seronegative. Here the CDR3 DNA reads TGTGCCAGCAGGTTCGGTAGCTATGGCTACACCTTC. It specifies CASRFGSYGYTF. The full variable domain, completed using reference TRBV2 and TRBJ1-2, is EPEVTQTPSHQVTQMGQEVILRCVPISNHLYFYWYRQILGQKVEFLVSFYNNEISEKSEIFDDQFSVERPDGSNFTLKIRSTKLEDSAMYFCASRFGSYGYTFGSGTRLTVV.